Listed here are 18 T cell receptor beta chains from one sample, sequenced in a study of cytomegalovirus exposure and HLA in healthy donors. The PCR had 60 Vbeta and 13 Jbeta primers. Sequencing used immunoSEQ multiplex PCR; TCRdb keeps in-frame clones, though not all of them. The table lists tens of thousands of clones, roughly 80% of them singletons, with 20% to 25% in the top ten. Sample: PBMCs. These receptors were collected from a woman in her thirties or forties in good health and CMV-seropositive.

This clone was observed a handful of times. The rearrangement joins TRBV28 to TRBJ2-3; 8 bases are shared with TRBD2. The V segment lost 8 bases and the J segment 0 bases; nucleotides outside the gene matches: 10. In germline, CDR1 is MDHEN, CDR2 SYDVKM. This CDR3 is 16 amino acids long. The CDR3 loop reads CASAPIAGGSTDTQYF. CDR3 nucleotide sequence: TGTGCCAGCGCCCCCATCGCGGGGGGTAGCACAGATACGCAGTATTTT.

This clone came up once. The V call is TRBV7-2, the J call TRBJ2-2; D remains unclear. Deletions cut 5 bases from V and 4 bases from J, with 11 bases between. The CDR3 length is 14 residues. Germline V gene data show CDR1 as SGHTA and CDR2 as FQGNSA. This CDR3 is CASSPHASTGELFF. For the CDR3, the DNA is TGTGCCAGCAGCCCTCATGCCAGCACCGGGGAGCTGTTTTTT.

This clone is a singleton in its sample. The CDR3 here is CASGVDLSGNTIYF. CDR3 DNA: TGTGCCAGCGGAGTGGATCTCTCTGGAAACACCATATATTTT. The genes are TRBV9 and TRBJ1-3; D remains unclear. Trimming cost V 7 bases and J 0 bases, with 11 bases left between them. CDR3 length equals 14 residues. CDR1 is SGDLS and CDR2 is YYNGEE in the germline V gene.

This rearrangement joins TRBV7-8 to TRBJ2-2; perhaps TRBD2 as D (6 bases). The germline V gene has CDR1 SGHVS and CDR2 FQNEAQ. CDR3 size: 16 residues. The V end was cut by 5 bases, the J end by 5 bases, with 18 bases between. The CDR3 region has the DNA TGTGCCAGCAGCCCCCGAGGAGGGGAAATTACCGGGGAGCTGTTTTTT. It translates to CASSPRGGEITGELFF.

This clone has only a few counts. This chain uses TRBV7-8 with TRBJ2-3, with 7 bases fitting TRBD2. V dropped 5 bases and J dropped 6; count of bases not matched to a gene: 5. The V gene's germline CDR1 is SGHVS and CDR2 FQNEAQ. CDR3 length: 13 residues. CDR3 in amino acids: CASSRGERDTQYF. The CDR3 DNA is TGTGCCAGCAGCCGGGGGGAAAGGGATACGCAGTATTTT.

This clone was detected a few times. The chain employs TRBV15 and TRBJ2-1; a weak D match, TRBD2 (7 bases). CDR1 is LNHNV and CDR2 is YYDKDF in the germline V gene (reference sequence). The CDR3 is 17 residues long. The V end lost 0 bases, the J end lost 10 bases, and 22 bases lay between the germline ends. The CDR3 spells CATSRDRSRGGRGEQFF. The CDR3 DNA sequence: TGTGCCACCAGCAGAGATAGGTCGAGGGGGGGCCGGGGCGAGCAGTTCTTC.

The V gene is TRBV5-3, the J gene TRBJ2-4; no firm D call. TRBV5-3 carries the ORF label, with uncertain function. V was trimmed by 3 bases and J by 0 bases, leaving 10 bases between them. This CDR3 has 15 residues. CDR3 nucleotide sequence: TGTGCCAGAAGCTCCCCCGGTCTAGCCAAAAACATTCAGTACTTC. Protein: CARSSPGLAKNIQYF.

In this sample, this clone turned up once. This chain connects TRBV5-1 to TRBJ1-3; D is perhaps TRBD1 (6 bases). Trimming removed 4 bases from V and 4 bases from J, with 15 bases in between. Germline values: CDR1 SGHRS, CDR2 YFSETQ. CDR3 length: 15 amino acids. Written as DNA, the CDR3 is TGCGCCAGCAGCCTTACAGGGATGTCCGGAAACACCATATATTTT. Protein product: CASSLTGMSGNTIYF.

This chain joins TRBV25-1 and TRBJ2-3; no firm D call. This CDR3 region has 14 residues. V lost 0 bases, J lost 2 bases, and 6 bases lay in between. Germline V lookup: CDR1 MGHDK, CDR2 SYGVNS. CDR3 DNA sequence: TGTGCCAGCAGTGAATATGGGCTCACAGATACGCAGTATTTT. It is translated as CASSEYGLTDTQYF.

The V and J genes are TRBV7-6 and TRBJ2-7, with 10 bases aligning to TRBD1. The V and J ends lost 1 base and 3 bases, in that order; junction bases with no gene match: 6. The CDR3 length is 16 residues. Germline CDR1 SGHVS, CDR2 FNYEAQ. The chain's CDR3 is CASSLEETGGFYEQYF. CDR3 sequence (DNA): TGTGCCAGCAGCTTAGAGGAGACAGGGGGCTTCTACGAGCAGTACTTC.

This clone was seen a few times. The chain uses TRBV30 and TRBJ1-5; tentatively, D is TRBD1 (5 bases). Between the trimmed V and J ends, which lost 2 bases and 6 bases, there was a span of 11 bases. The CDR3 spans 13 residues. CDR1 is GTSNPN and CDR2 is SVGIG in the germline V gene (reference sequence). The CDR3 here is CAWSTGGTQPQHF. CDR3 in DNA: TGTGCCTGGAGTACGGGGGGGACTCAGCCCCAGCATTTT.

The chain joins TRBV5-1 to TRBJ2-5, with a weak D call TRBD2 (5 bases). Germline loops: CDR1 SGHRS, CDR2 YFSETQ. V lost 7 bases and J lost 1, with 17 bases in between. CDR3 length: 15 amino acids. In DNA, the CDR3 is TGCGCCAGCGGTACGGGCCTTGGAGGCCAAGAGACCCAGTACTTC. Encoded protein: CASGTGLGGQETQYF. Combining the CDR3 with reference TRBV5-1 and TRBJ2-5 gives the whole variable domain KAGVTQTPRYLIKTRGQQVTLSCSPISGHRSVSWYQQTPGQGLQFLFEYFSETQRNKGNFPGRFSGRQFSNSRSEMNVSTLELGDSALYLCASGTGLGGQETQYFGPGTRLLVL.

DNA for the CDR3: TGTGCCAGCAGCTTTACAGGGGAGAGGCAGCCCCAGCATTTT. It specifies CASSFTGERQPQHF. The chain joins TRBV5-6 to TRBJ1-5; the match to TRBD1 covers 7 bases. Losses at the gene ends were 2 bases for V and 7 bases for J; bases not matched to a gene: 6. The CDR3 contains 14 residues. Per the germline V gene, CDR1 is SGHDT and CDR2 is YYEEEE.

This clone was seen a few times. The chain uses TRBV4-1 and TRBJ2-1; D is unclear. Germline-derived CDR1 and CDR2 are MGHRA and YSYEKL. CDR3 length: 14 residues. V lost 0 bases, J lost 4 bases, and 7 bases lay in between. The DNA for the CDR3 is TGCGCCAGCAGCCAAGATCACAGTTACAATGAGCAGTTCTTC. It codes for CASSQDHSYNEQFF.

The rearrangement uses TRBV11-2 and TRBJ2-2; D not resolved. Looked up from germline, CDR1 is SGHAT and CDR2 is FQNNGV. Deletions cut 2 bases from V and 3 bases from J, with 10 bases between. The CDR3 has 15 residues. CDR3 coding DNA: TGTGCCAGCAGCTTAAGGCGACTTGACACCGGGGAGCTGTTTTTT. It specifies CASSLRRLDTGELFF.

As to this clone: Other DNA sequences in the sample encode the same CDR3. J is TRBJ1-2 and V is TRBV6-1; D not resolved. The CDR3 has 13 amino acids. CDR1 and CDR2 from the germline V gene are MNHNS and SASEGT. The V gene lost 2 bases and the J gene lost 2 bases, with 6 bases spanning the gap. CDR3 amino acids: CASSERGNYGYTF. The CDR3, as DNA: TGTGCCAGCAGTGAAAGAGGGAACTATGGCTACACCTTC.

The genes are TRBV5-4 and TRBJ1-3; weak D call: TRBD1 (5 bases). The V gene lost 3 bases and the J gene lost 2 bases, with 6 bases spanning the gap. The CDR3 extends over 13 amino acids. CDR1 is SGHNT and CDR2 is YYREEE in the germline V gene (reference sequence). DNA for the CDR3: TGTGCCAGCAGCTCCAGGGCTGGAAACACCATATATTTT. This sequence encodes CASSSRAGNTIYF.

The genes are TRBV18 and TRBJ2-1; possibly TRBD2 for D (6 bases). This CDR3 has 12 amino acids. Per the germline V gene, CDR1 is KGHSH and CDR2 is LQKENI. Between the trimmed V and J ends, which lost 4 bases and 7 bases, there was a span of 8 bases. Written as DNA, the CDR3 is TGTGCCAGCTCACGACTAGGTAATGAGCAGTTCTTC. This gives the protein CASSRLGNEQFF. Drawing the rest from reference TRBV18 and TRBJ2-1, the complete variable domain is NAGVMQNPRHLVRRRGQEARLRCSPMKGHSHVYWYRQLPEEGLKFMVYLQKENIIDESGMPKERFSAEFPKEGPSILRIQQVVRGDSAAYFCASSRLGNEQFFGPGTRLTVL.